Below, 8 T cell receptor beta chains from the same sample are listed, as sequenced in a study of Tregs in tolerant kidney transplant recipients. Recipients received nonmyeloablative bone marrow transplants from related graft donors, with transient mixed chimerism. TCRdb's table, derived via immunoSEQ multiplex PCR, lists solely in-frame clones and lacks some. This repertoire shows about 64,000 clones, about 90% found once; its top ten account for 3.8%. The sample consisted of CD4+ T cells from blood (PBMCs), taken 6 months after the transplant. The receptors come from a human patient who received a combined kidney and bone marrow transplant. The graft donor may account for some of the T cells.

This clone was recorded a few times. The CDR3 DNA follows: TGTGCCAGCAGCCGGGACAGGGGCTACGAGCAGTACTTC. It yields the protein CASSRDRGYEQYF. The chain has TRBV6-4 and TRBJ2-7; TRBD1 agrees at 10 bases. The CDR3 has 13 amino acids. Germline V CDR1 and CDR2: MRHNA, SNTAGT. Losses at the gene ends were 6 bases for V and 3 bases for J; bases not matched to a gene: 2.

The rearrangement joins TRBV7-2 to TRBJ1-5; TRBD1 agrees at 7 bases. With 5 bases clipped from V and 0 bases from J, the junction kept 7 bases outside the gene matches. The germline gives CDR1 SGHTA, CDR2 FQGNSA. This CDR3 has 16 residues. The CDR3: CASSTGQANSNQPQHF. CDR3 bases: TGTGCCAGCAGCACAGGACAGGCAAATAGCAATCAGCCCCAGCATTTT.

This clone was found once. The chain links TRBV7-3 to TRBJ2-5; a possible D gene is TRBD1 (7 bases). The J call could be wrong; TRBJ2-7 is a better fit for the DNA end. There are 15 residues in the CDR3. In germline, CDR1 is SGHTA, CDR2 FQGTGA. CDR3: CASSWSGGQGYEQYF. CDR3 DNA: TGTGCCAGCAGCTGGTCAGGGGGGCAGGGCTACGAGCAGTACTTC.

The chain uses TRBV18 and TRBJ2-7; 9 nucleotides align to TRBD2. The DNA end favors TRBJ2-1, so the J call may be wrong. This CDR3 contains 16 residues. The germline gives CDR1 KGHSH, CDR2 LQKENI. The CDR3 spells CASSPWVTSGTNEQFF. The CDR3 DNA reads TGTGCCAGCTCACCATGGGTGACTAGCGGAACCAATGAGCAGTTCTTC.

This clone appeared a single time. The chain is built from TRBV11-3 and TRBJ1-5, with unresolved D. V was clipped by 5 bases and J by 2 bases, with 7 bases between them. Germline V gene sequence: CDR1 SGHNT, CDR2 YENEEA. CDR3 size: 13 residues. CDR3 in DNA: TGTGCCAGCAGCCCAGTGGGCAATCAGCCCCAGCATTTT. It is translated as CASSPVGNQPQHF.

V usage is TRBV7-9 and J usage is TRBJ2-3; 9 bases are a match to TRBD1. CDR1 SEHNR and CDR2 FQNEAQ come from the germline V gene (reference sequence). The CDR3 loop spans 16 amino acids. V shed 2 bases, J shed 3 bases, and the junction held 6 bases outside the gene matches. For the CDR3, the DNA is TGTGCCAGCAGCTTACGGACAGGGGCTTTGACAGATACGCAGTATTTT. Amino acids: CASSLRTGALTDTQYF.

The chain carries TRBV5-1 and TRBJ2-7, with D tentatively TRBD1 (6 bases). The germline CDR1 and CDR2 sequences are SGHRS and YFSETQ. Trimming took 1 base from V and 2 from J, leaving 7 bases between them. CDR3 length: 13 amino acids. CDR3 DNA: TGCGCCAGCAGCTTGCACAGGGCCTACGAGCAGTACTTC. This translates into CASSLHRAYEQYF.

This chain links TRBV11-3 with TRBJ2-1, with D perhaps matching TRBD2 (6 bases). This CDR3 contains 12 residues. Trimming pared 5 bases from V and 9 bases from J, leaving 11 bases between. The V gene's germline CDR1 is SGHNT and CDR2 YENEEA. The CDR3 coding sequence is TGTGCCAGCAGCCCCGGACTATTTGAGCAGTTCTTC. Encoded protein: CASSPGLFEQFF.